The 7 T cell receptor beta chains listed next were all sequenced from one sample in a study of T-cell memory formation after mild COVID-19 (dated by TCRdb to the early 2020s). The library was produced with 5' RACE. Sequencing was carried out with an Illumina NovaSeq 6000. The public sequencing data were trimmed at Q25 with fastp and processed into clonotypes with MiXCR by TCRdb, which kept only in-frame beta chains. Every distinct CDR3 protein forms one entry, paired with its most common genes and DNA. The sample yields just over 60,000 distinct CDR3 sequences; approximately 9% were counted once. Jointly, the top ten make up around 1.1% of the sample. The source material was PBMCs or a T cell subset sorted from them (not recorded which). The receptor set was obtained from a young man who had mild COVID-19 (a few samples of this study predate the infection). The sample titles of this study are shuffled in the database, so cell type and time point are left out; the donor was told from shared clones.

This clonotype was counted ten times or more. The chain employs TRBV4-2 and TRBJ2-7; D is perhaps TRBD2 (5 bases). This CDR3 is 14 amino acids long. V lost 1 base and J lost 3, with 10 bases in between. The germline V gene encodes CDR1 LGHNA and CDR2 YNFKEQ. CDR3 in DNA: TGTGCCAGCAGCCAAGTCGCGGGTAACTACGAGCAGTACTTC. This gives the protein CASSQVAGNYEQYF.

Ten or more counts support this clonotype. The chain has TRBV5-1 and TRBJ2-3; 7 nucleotides agree with TRBD1. Germline lookup yields CDR1 SGHRS and CDR2 YFSETQ. V trimming: 5 bases; J trimming: 1 base; junction bases outside the gene matches: 4. The CDR3 runs to 14 residues. The CDR3 nucleotides read TGCGCCAGCAGTCGGGACAGTGGCACAGATACGCAGTATTTT. Amino acid sequence: CASSRDSGTDTQYF. The variable domain in full, with the rest retrieved from reference TRBV5-1 and TRBJ2-3, is KAGVTQTPRYLIKTRGQQVTLSCSPISGHRSVSWYQQTPGQGLQFLFEYFSETQRNKGNFPGRFSGRQFSNSRSEMNVSTLELGDSALYLCASSRDSGTDTQYFGPGTRLTVL.

The V and J genes are TRBV7-6 and TRBJ2-2, with D possibly TRBD2 on 7 matching bases. This CDR3 has 15 amino acids. CDR1 SGHVS and CDR2 FNYEAQ come from the germline V gene. Trimming removed 4 bases from V and 6 bases from J, with 15 bases in between. CDR3 protein: CASSSVRGAPGELFF. CDR3 sequence (DNA): TGTGCCAGCAGCTCTGTCCGGGGGGCCCCCGGGGAGCTGTTTTTT.

There are a few counts of this clonotype. The chain is built from TRBV7-8 and TRBJ2-1; 8 bases line up with TRBD2. Germline CDR1 SGHVS, CDR2 FQNEAQ. V dropped 4 bases and J dropped 6; count of bases not matched to a gene: 11. This CDR3 has 16 amino acids. This CDR3 is CASSSLAAGGPNEQFF. The CDR3 DNA sequence: TGTGCCAGCAGCTCCTTGGCCGCGGGGGGCCCCAATGAGCAGTTCTTC.

This clonotype has more than one count but fewer than ten. The chain joins TRBV4-2 to TRBJ1-6, with D tentatively TRBD1 (5 bases). Germline CDR1 is LGHNA and CDR2 is YNFKEQ. V lost 3 bases and J 14 bases, leaving 23 bases between the germline ends. CDR3 size: 16 residues. The CDR3, as DNA: TGTGCCAGCAGCCAGGACATCGGAGGTGGAACTCGGGCCCTCCACTTT. The encoded protein is CASSQDIGGGTRALHF.

This clonotype was observed a handful of times. The chain combines TRBV6-1 with TRBJ1-1; D unclear. The V end was cut by 1 base, the J end by 1 base, with 4 bases between. Germline loops: CDR1 MNHNS, CDR2 SASEGT. This CDR3 has 13 residues. The CDR3 nucleotides read TGTGCCAGCAGTGAAGTATGGAACACTGAAGCTTTCTTT. It yields the protein CASSEVWNTEAFF.

This chain links TRBV7-2 with TRBJ2-3; TRBD2 might be the D (6 bases). Trimming cost V 5 bases and J 1 base, with 16 bases left between them. The V gene's germline CDR1 is SGHTA and CDR2 FQGNSA. The CDR3 runs 16 residues. The CDR3 protein is CASSILGGTGTDTQYF. CDR3 bases: TGTGCCAGCAGCATCCTGGGGGGTACCGGCACAGATACGCAGTATTTT.